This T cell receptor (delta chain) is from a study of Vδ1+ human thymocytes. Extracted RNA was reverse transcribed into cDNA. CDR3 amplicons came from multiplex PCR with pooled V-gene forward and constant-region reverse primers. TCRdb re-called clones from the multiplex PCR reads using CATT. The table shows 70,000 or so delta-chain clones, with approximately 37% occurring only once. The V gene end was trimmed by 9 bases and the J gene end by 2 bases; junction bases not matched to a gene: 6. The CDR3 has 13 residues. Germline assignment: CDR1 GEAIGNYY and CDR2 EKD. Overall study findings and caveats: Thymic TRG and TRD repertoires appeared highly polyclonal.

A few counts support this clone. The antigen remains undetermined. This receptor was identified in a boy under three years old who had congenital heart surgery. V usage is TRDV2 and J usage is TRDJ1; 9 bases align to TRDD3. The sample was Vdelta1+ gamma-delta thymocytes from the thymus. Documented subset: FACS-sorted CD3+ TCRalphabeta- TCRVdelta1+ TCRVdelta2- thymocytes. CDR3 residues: CAQGLGDTDKLIF. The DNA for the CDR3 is TGTGCCCAAGGGCTGGGGGATACCGATAAACTCATCTTT.